The 27 T cell receptor beta chains listed next were all sequenced from one sample in a study of blood T cell repertoires in COVID-19. Method: immunoSEQ multiplex PCR; TCRdb's copy keeps in-frame clones and lacks some. The sample consists of about 260,000 clones, roughly nine tenths of them appearing once. The specimen was peripheral blood. The source of these receptors is a man aged 40-55 years with active or convalescent COVID-19.

This rearrangement joins TRBV5-4 to TRBJ2-7; possibly TRBD2 for D (7 bases). The V end was cut by 0 bases, the J end by 6 bases, with 10 bases between. The CDR3 has 13 residues. Germline lookup yields CDR1 SGHNT and CDR2 YYREEE (reference sequence). CDR3 protein: CASSLEAGAEQYF. The CDR3 nucleotides read TGTGCCAGCAGCTTGGAGGCGGGGGCCGAGCAGTACTTC.

The CDR3: CASSVQGPGEAFF. The CDR3 DNA reads as TGTGCCAGCTCAGTTCAGGGGCCGGGTGAAGCTTTCTTT. The rearrangement joins TRBV18 to TRBJ1-1; maybe TRBD1 (6 bases). Germline CDR1 and CDR2: KGHSH and LQKENI. The V gene lost 5 bases and the J gene lost 7 bases, with 14 bases spanning the gap. This CDR3 region has 13 residues.

The rearrangement uses TRBV2 and TRBJ2-7, with 11 bases fitting TRBD2. Germline V gene data show CDR1 as SNHLY and CDR2 as FYNNEI. The CDR3 consists of 15 residues. V lost 8 bases and J lost 0; bases outside the gene matches: 6. CDR3 in amino acids: CASAGTSGASYEQYF. In DNA, the CDR3 is TGTGCCAGCGCTGGGACTAGCGGAGCCTCCTACGAGCAGTACTTC.

The chain recombines TRBV28 with TRBJ2-7; 9 bases agree with TRBD1. The CDR3 runs to 15 residues. Germline values: CDR1 MDHEN, CDR2 SYDVKM. V dropped 5 bases and J dropped 4; count of bases not matched to a gene: 9. The CDR3 loop reads CASSPPGQGIYEQYF. CDR3 DNA: TGTGCCAGCAGTCCCCCGGGACAGGGCATATACGAGCAGTACTTC.

This rearrangement joins TRBV10-3 to TRBJ2-2; D is perhaps TRBD1 (5 bases). This CDR3 comprises 15 residues. Trimming pared 3 bases from V and 0 bases from J, leaving 8 bases between. CDR1 ENHRY and CDR2 SYGVKD come from the germline V gene. The CDR3 here is CAISDRESNTGELFF. For the CDR3, the DNA is TGTGCCATCAGTGACAGGGAATCGAACACCGGGGAGCTGTTTTTT.

The chain couples TRBV19 to TRBJ2-2; 7 bases are shared with TRBD1. CDR1 is LNHDA and CDR2 is SQIVND in the germline V gene (reference sequence). Germline trimming cut 4 bases from V and 5 bases from J; bases unmatched to any gene: 1. The CDR3 spans 13 residues. The CDR3 sequence: CASSRTGTGELFF. The CDR3 nucleotides read TGTGCCAGTAGTAGGACAGGAACCGGGGAGCTGTTTTTT.

J is TRBJ2-3 and V is TRBV28; TRBD2 aligns across 7 bases. Germline-derived CDR1 and CDR2 are MDHEN and SYDVKM. The CDR3 sequence is 15 residues long. V lost 1 base to trimming and J lost 3 bases; unmatched junction nucleotides: 4. CDR3 amino acids: CASSLLQRGTDTQYF. Written as DNA, the CDR3 is TGTGCCAGCAGTTTATTGCAGCGGGGAACAGATACGCAGTATTTT.

This clone was seen just once. The chain couples TRBV9 to TRBJ2-5, with TRBD1 identical over 7 bases. This CDR3 spans 14 amino acids. CDR1 is SGDLS and CDR2 is YYNGEE in the germline V gene. With V trimmed by 4 bases and J by 2 bases, 5 bases remained unmatched. The CDR3 bases are TGTGCCAGCAGCACGGGACAGTATCAAGAGACCCAGTACTTC. Encoded protein: CASSTGQYQETQYF.

V and J are TRBV5-4 and TRBJ2-1; TRBD2 aligns across 9 bases. The CDR3 runs 14 residues. Per germline, CDR1 SGHNT and CDR2 YYREEE (reference sequence). Trimming at V came to 0 bases and at J to 7 bases, leaving 2 bases not matched to a gene. The CDR3 reads CASSLGLAGNEQFF. In DNA form, the CDR3 reads TGTGCCAGCAGCTTGGGCCTAGCGGGAAATGAGCAGTTCTTC.

This clone was seen a single time. The chain's CDR3 is CASSVAENSGANVLTF. The DNA for the CDR3 is TGTGCCAGCAGCGTAGCCGAGAACTCTGGGGCCAACGTCCTGACTTTC. The chain couples TRBV9 to TRBJ2-6; D gene unclear. Germline CDR1 is SGDLS and CDR2 is YYNGEE. This CDR3 is 16 amino acids long. V shed 0 bases and J shed 0 bases, with 7 bases lying between them. The full variable domain, with the rest looked up from reference TRBV9 and TRBJ2-6, is DSGVTQTPKHLITATGQRVTLRCSPRSGDLSVYWYQQSLDQGLQFLIQYYNGEERAKGNILERFSAQQFPDLHSELNLSSLELGDSALYFCASSVAENSGANVLTFGAGSRLTVL.

The J gene is TRBJ2-7, the V gene TRBV21-1; the table's D gene call, TRBD1, was not cross checked with the DNA. TRBV21-1 is shown as a pseudogene. The length of the CDR3 is 15 residues. The CDR3 protein is CASKQDRGIVYEQYF. The DNA for the CDR3 is TGTGCCAGCAAACAGGACAGGGGCATCGTCTACGAGCAGTACTTC.

The chain has TRBV6-5 and TRBJ1-6, with D unclear. V was shortened by 6 bases and J by 5 bases, with 14 bases between the two germline ends. Germline assignment: CDR1 MNHEY and CDR2 SVGAGI. The CDR3 contains 15 residues. The CDR3 loop reads CASSPTPTNNSPLHF. CDR3 nucleotide sequence: TGTGCCAGCAGCCCAACCCCCACAAATAATTCACCCCTCCACTTT.

The chain carries TRBV4-1 and TRBJ1-1; the match to TRBD1 covers 9 bases. This CDR3 is built from 18 residues. The V gene's germline CDR1 is MGHRA and CDR2 YSYEKL. V dropped 5 bases and J dropped 4; count of bases not matched to a gene: 17. The CDR3 reads CASSGYTGTGFQGTEAFF. In DNA form, the CDR3 reads TGCGCCAGCAGCGGATACACCGGGACAGGGTTCCAGGGCACTGAAGCTTTCTTT.

The V call is TRBV7-9, the J call TRBJ2-3; TRBD2 matches at 9 bases. J was trimmed by 1 base and V by 1 base; bases with no gene match: 0. CDR1 is SEHNR and CDR2 is FQNEAQ in the germline V gene (reference sequence). This CDR3 comprises 15 residues. The CDR3 DNA reads as TGTGCCAGCAGCTTAGGACTAGCGGGCACAGATACGCAGTATTTT. Its protein product is CASSLGLAGTDTQYF.

This rearrangement joins TRBV5-1 to TRBJ2-3; D unresolved. CDR1 and CDR2 (germline): SGHRS, YFSETQ. The V end lost 2 bases, the J end lost 0 bases, and 4 bases lay between the germline ends. The CDR3 covers 13 residues. CDR3: CASSFRSTDTQYF. The CDR3, as DNA: TGCGCCAGCAGCTTCCGTAGCACAGATACGCAGTATTTT.

This rearrangement joins TRBV29-1 to TRBJ2-3, with TRBD2 matching 7 bases. The germline gives CDR1 SQVTM, CDR2 ANQGSEA. The CDR3 has 12 amino acids. With 7 bases clipped from V and 6 bases from J, the junction kept 7 bases outside the gene matches. In DNA form, the CDR3 reads TGCAGCGCTCCGACCGGGGGGGATACGCAGTATTTT. Amino acids: CSAPTGGDTQYF.

The genes are TRBV15 and TRBJ1-3; D remains unclear. The germline V and J ends were trimmed by 0 bases and 0 bases, with 6 bases remaining between them. This CDR3 is 15 amino acids long. Germline V gives CDR1 LNHNV, CDR2 YYDKDF (reference sequence). CDR3 nucleotide sequence: TGTGCCACCAGCAGAGATGGCGGCTCTGGAAACACCATATATTTT. Its translation is CATSRDGGSGNTIYF.

V is TRBV5-4 and J is TRBJ2-5; 11 bases line up with TRBD2. The CDR3 is 15 amino acids. With 0 bases clipped from V and 7 bases from J, the junction kept 5 bases outside the gene matches. Looked up from germline, CDR1 is SGHNT and CDR2 is YYREEE (reference sequence). CDR3 in amino acids: CASSLASGGLGTQYF. In DNA, the CDR3 is TGTGCCAGCAGCTTGGCTAGCGGGGGGTTGGGGACCCAGTACTTC.

The rearrangement links TRBV6-5 to TRBJ2-1; maybe TRBD2 (7 bases). This CDR3 region has 16 residues. V was cut by 0 bases and J by 10 bases, with 19 bases left in between. Germline V lookup: CDR1 MNHEY, CDR2 SVGAGI. CDR3 sequence (DNA): TGTGCCAGCAGTTACTCAAGGTTAGGGGGAGGGAACGAGCAGTTCTTC. It translates to CASSYSRLGGGNEQFF.

This rearrangement joins TRBV28 to TRBJ1-2, with D possibly matching TRBD1 (6 bases). Per the germline V gene, CDR1 is MDHEN and CDR2 is SYDVKM. The CDR3 sequence is 13 residues long. Deletions cut 3 bases from V and 8 bases from J, with 13 bases between. The CDR3 region is CASSLYRVEGYTF. The CDR3 coding sequence is TGTGCCAGCAGTTTGTACAGGGTAGAAGGCTACACCTTC.

The CDR3 region is CASSAPSGVAYNEQFF. CDR3 in DNA: TGTGCCAGCAGCGCCCCGTCGGGAGTGGCCTACAATGAGCAGTTCTTC. The J gene is TRBJ2-1, the V gene TRBV9, with D possibly being TRBD2 (6 bases). CDR3 length: 16 residues. Germline V lookup: CDR1 SGDLS, CDR2 YYNGEE. The V gene lost 3 bases and the J gene lost 2 bases, with 15 bases spanning the gap.

The J gene is TRBJ2-3, the V gene TRBV6-5, with 8 nucleotides matching TRBD2. Germline CDR1 MNHEY, CDR2 SVGAGI. This CDR3 is built from 13 residues. The ends lost 6 bases at V and 5 bases at J; junction bases unmatched: 4. The CDR3 reads CASRPAGGDTQYF. As DNA, the CDR3 is TGTGCCAGCAGACCGGCGGGGGGAGATACGCAGTATTTT.

The V call is TRBV6-6, the J call TRBJ1-5; 7 positions match TRBD1. After removal of 11 bases from V and 2 bases from J, the junction contained 6 bases not matched to a gene. Germline lookup yields CDR1 MNHNY and CDR2 SVGAGI (reference sequence). The CDR3 is made up of 13 amino acids. CDR3 DNA: TGTGCCGTTCACGGACAGGGCAATCAGCCCCAGCATTTT. Encoded protein: CAVHGQGNQPQHF.

Worth noting for this clone: This CDR3 is also generated by other DNA sequences in the sample. The rearrangement uses TRBV27 and TRBJ2-7; 7 bases fit TRBD2. Germline loops: CDR1 MNHEY, CDR2 SMNVEV (reference sequence). The CDR3 extends over 11 amino acids. J gave up 7 bases and V 3 bases, and 0 bases lay outside the gene matches. CDR3 loop: CASSLGGEQYF. The CDR3 coding sequence is TGTGCCAGCAGTTTGGGGGGGGAGCAGTACTTC.

The CDR3 spells CASSPGQYYEQYF. The CDR3 DNA is TGCGCCAGCAGCCCCGGACAGTACTACGAGCAGTACTTC. J is TRBJ2-7 and V is TRBV4-1, with D perhaps matching TRBD1 (6 bases). The CDR3 totals 13 residues. The germline gives CDR1 MGHRA, CDR2 YSYEKL. V dropped 4 bases and J dropped 3 bases, with 10 bases sitting between them.

This chain connects TRBV24-1 to TRBJ2-3, with TRBD2 matching over 10 bases. Per germline, CDR1 KGHDR and CDR2 SFDVKD. The CDR3 is 16 amino acids. V was pared by 7 bases and J by 1 base, with 7 bases of the junction left unmatched. CDR3 loop: CATSGLADGGTDTQYF. The CDR3 DNA sequence: TGTGCCACCAGCGGACTAGCGGACGGGGGCACAGATACGCAGTATTTT.

The chain uses TRBV7-9 and TRBJ2-5; the match to TRBD2 covers 8 bases. Losses at the gene ends were 2 bases for V and 1 base for J; bases not matched to a gene: 0. Germline V CDR1 and CDR2: SEHNR, FQNEAQ (reference sequence). The CDR3 is 14 residues long. In DNA form, the CDR3 reads TGTGCCAGCAGCTTAACTAGCGGCCAAGAGACCCAGTACTTC. Residues: CASSLTSGQETQYF.